The source of this TCR beta chain is a study of T cell responses to AZD1222 COVID-19 vaccine. Second doses were pooled across both intervals (about 4 or about 12 weeks). To note about this clone: The antigen remains undetermined.

General observations from the study: The sample set comprised mostly white British donors with more females, and clonal diversity was possibly underestimated.

CDR1 is LNHDA, CDR2 SQIVND, per germline (reference sequence). The CDR3 covers 13 residues. V was trimmed by 6 bases and J by 10 bases, leaving 16 bases between them. Only in-frame clones appear in the TCRdb table, and some are missing; sequencing was by immunoSEQ multiplex PCR. The table lists fewer than 85,000 clones, about 91% of them singletons. The sequence was collected from an adult who received the AZD1222 COVID-19 vaccine. This material consisted of peripheral blood, taken 28 days after the second AZD1222 dose. The genes are TRBV19 and TRBJ2-1; D is possibly TRBD2 (7 bases). For the CDR3, the DNA is TGTGCCAGTAGGCCTAGGGGGGGACCGGAGCAGTTCTTC. It is translated as CASRPRGGPEQFF.